This TCR beta chain is from a study of blood T cell repertoires in COVID-19 (dated by TCRdb to about 2020). With respect to the entire study: Collaborator samples came from the United States, Italy and Spain and covered acute and convalescent phases of COVID-19. The repertoires were made available in a free public database intended to serve as a resource for research on the immune response to SARS-CoV-2. The prospective study material was composed of cDNA or gDNA derived from T cells, B-cell-depleted T cells, or PBMCs. Sample metadata almost always included a de-identified subject ID, COVID-19 status, age in years and sex. Deeply sampled blood TCRbeta repertoires from subjects exposed to, actively infected with, or recovered from COVID-19 were included in the dataset. Where available, HLA class I and class II types were taken from metadata supplied by the sample provider and were not determined by assay-based typing. Samples came from the ongoing ImmuneRACE study (first 160 participants) plus 1,254 subjects from 6 global collaborators. Overall study results and their limits: How much clinical and demographic metadata was included differed by source and by participant, and the metadata was provided uncurated.

Inclusive of the bounding cysteine and phenylalanine, the CDR3 is 14 residues long. Of the read, only the CDR3 DNA is kept; its 42 bases are in frame from base 1. V and J lose 1 base and 7 bases, and a span of 11 bases separates them. CDR1 and CDR2 are drawn from the germline V gene (reference sequence): LGHDT, YNNKEL. In Seattle, one collaborating source enrolled patients while the infection was active and tracked those patients longitudinally over the course of disease. Collaborating institutions collected whole blood in K2EDTA tubes following their own protocols. For TCRbeta analysis, collaborator samples were shipped as frozen whole blood, as isolated PBMCs, or as DNA extracted from either sample type. Points on this clone: The antigen it binds to is not known. The sample holds no much larger clone one base away, and base qualities are not on file.

TCRbeta CDR3 regions were amplified from genomic DNA using the immunoSEQ Assay, a bias-controlled multiplex PCR. The study's processing was this. Nucleated cell counts per sample were estimated from amplification of reference gene primers within the assay. To quantify the absolute abundance of each unique TCRbeta CDR3 rearrangement, sequence reads were collapsed and filtered. For each sample, productive Simpson clonality was calculated by taking the square root of Simpson's diversity index across productive rearrangements. Entries here come from immuneACCESS through TCRdb and include only in-frame sequences with V and J called. Some clones fail to appear in such tables; in the studies checked, an unresolved V gene covers under half of the shortfall, and the cause of the remainder is unknown. For V, J and clone size, that table is used; D and trimming come from the DNA. This sample has 150,000 or so clones in its table, and 80% to 95% of those were observed once. The ten largest clones take up roughly 2.1% of the sample.

The V gene is TRBV3-1 (or the pseudogene TRBV3-2) and the J gene is TRBJ1-5; D gene: possibly TRBD1, on 5 matching bases. Sequencing was done on a sample of peripheral blood. The source is a woman aged 55-70 years with COVID-19, enrolled during active disease. The sequence in DNA is TGTGCCAGCAGCCAAGCCCCAGGGTACCAGCCCCAGCATTTT. Its protein product is CASSQAPGYQPQHF.